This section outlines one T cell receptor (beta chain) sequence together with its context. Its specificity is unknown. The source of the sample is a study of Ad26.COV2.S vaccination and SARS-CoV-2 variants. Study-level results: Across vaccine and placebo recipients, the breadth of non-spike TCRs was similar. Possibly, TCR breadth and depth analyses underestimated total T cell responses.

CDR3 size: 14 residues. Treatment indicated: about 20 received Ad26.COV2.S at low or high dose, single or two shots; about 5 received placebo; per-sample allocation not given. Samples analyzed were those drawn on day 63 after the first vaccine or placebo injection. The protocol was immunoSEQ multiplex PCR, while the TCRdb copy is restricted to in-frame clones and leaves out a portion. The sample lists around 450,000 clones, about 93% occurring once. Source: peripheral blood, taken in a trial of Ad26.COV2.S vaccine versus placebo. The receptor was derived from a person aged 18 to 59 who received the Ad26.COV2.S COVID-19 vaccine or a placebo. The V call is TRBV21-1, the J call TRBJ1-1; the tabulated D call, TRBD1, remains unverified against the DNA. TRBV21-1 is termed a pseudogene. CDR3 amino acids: CAIQPGQAFTEAFF. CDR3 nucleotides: TGTGCCATTCAACCGGGACAGGCGTTCACTGAAGCTTTCTTT.